The 27 T cell receptor beta chains in this list originate from one sample, sequenced in a study of cytomegalovirus exposure and HLA in healthy donors. Use of 60 Vbeta and 13 Jbeta primers characterized the PCR. Clones were sequenced by immunoSEQ multiplex PCR, and TCRdb holds only the in-frame ones, with some missing. This sample has 120,000 or so clones, with 79% found just once. Sample: PBMCs. Receptor source: a man younger than 35 in good health and CMV-seronegative.

This chain links TRBV28 with TRBJ1-1, with D unclear. The germline V and J ends were trimmed by 7 bases and 6 bases, with 15 bases remaining between them. This CDR3 is built from 13 residues. Germline CDR1 reads MDHEN; CDR2 reads SYDVKM. In DNA form, the CDR3 reads TGTGCCAGCAATCTTCCCGGGTCCGCTGAAGCTTTCTTT. The encoded protein is CASNLPGSAEAFF.

V and J are TRBV7-6 and TRBJ2-4, with 7 positions matching TRBD1. This CDR3 spans 14 amino acids. The germline V gene has CDR1 SGHVS and CDR2 FNYEAQ. J lost 8 bases, V lost 1 base, and 5 bases had no gene match. In DNA, the CDR3 is TGTGCCAGCAGCTTAGAGGGGGCAAGGGACATTCAGTACTTC. Translated: CASSLEGARDIQYF.

V is TRBV5-5 and J is TRBJ2-7, with 8 bases that match TRBD2. Germline CDR1 and CDR2: SGHKS and YYEKEE (reference sequence). V lost 2 bases to trimming and J lost 4 bases; unmatched junction nucleotides: 2. CDR3 length: 13 residues. The CDR3 is CASSLAGVYEQYV. In DNA, the CDR3 is TGTGCCAGCAGCTTAGCGGGAGTATACGAGCAGTACGTC.

This clone was picked up a small number of times. J is TRBJ1-1 and V is TRBV14, with TRBD1 as a possible D gene (5 bases). V was cut by 3 bases and J by 0 bases, with 5 bases left in between. Germline CDR1 SGHDN, CDR2 FVKESK. CDR3 length: 13 residues. For the CDR3, the DNA is TGTGCCAGCAGCCACAGGGTGAACACTGAAGCTTTCTTT. This translates into CASSHRVNTEAFF.

The CDR3 nucleotides read TGTGCCTGGAGCGACCCCAACCTGGGCGAGCAGTACTTC. Encoded protein: CAWSDPNLGEQYF. This rearrangement joins TRBV30 to TRBJ2-5, with D unclear. The DNA end is more similar to TRBJ2-7, so the J call may be wrong. Germline V CDR1 and CDR2: GTSNPN, SVGIG (reference sequence). CDR3 size: 13 residues.

The chain employs TRBV9 and TRBJ2-1, with 7 bases identical to TRBD2. The CDR3 sequence is 15 residues long. CDR1 SGDLS and CDR2 YYNGEE come from the germline V gene. V lost 3 bases, J lost 6 bases, and 9 bases stayed unmatched. As DNA, the CDR3 is TGTGCCAGCAGCGCAAGCGGGAATGGGGTCAATGAGCAGTTCTTC. Translated, it gives CASSASGNGVNEQFF.

The V gene is TRBV9, the J gene TRBJ2-1; 13 nucleotides agree with TRBD2. The V gene end was trimmed by 0 bases and the J gene end by 11 bases; junction bases not matched to a gene: 5. The CDR3 length is 15 residues. The germline CDR1 and CDR2 sequences are SGDLS and YYNGEE. CDR3: CASSVGGTSGTKQFF. CDR3 DNA: TGTGCCAGCAGCGTAGGGGGGACTAGCGGGACTAAGCAGTTCTTC.

The gene calls are TRBV2 and TRBJ1-2, with D uncertain. V was clipped by 4 bases and J by 1 base, with 7 bases between them. The germline gives CDR1 SNHLY, CDR2 FYNNEI. This CDR3 has 13 residues. CDR3 sequence reads: CASSGVNNYGYTF. The CDR3 region has the DNA TGTGCCAGCAGTGGTGTCAATAACTATGGCTACACCTTC.

The rearrangement joins TRBV6-6 to TRBJ1-2; unclear D gene. V shed 5 bases and J shed 2 bases, with 12 bases lying between them. CDR3 length: 14 amino acids. CDR1 is MNHNY and CDR2 is SVGAGI in the germline V gene (reference sequence). DNA of the CDR3: TGTGCCAGCAGTATCCCAGGTACCAACTATGGCTACACCTTC. Translating gives CASSIPGTNYGYTF.

Remarks on this clone: The junction departs from the called germline gene at one end, perhaps through a read error. At the DNA level, this CDR3 is encoded by other sequences in the same sample as well. The chain recombines TRBV27 with TRBJ2-7; D is possibly TRBD1 (6 bases). Germline V gene sequence: CDR1 MNHEY, CDR2 SMNVEV (reference sequence). The length of the CDR3 is 15 residues. CDR3 loop: CASSLYQQGVGEQYF. CDR3 nucleotide sequence: TGCGCCAGCAGTTTATACCAACAGGGTGTGGGCGAGCAGTACTTC.

This rearrangement joins TRBV27 to TRBJ2-1; the D gene is possibly TRBD1 (5 bases). V was trimmed by 2 bases and J by 0 bases, leaving 14 bases between them. The germline V gene encodes CDR1 MNHEY and CDR2 SMNVEV (reference sequence). The CDR3 length is 17 residues. The CDR3 DNA reads TGTGCCAGCAGTTTAGCGCCAGGGCCCTACTCCTACAATGAGCAGTTCTTC. Translating gives CASSLAPGPYSYNEQFF.

The chain has TRBV4-1 and TRBJ2-1; TRBD2 matches 10 bases. The ends lost 8 bases at V and 1 base at J; junction bases unmatched: 17. Germline V gene lookup returns CDR1 MGHRA and CDR2 YSYEKL. The length of the CDR3 is 19 residues. The CDR3: CASGTLGLAERRSYNEQFF. As DNA, the CDR3 is TGCGCCAGCGGGACCCTAGGACTAGCGGAACGTAGGTCCTACAATGAGCAGTTCTTC.

The count of this clone is one. The chain is built from TRBV6-6 and TRBJ2-4; weak D call: TRBD2 (6 bases). The CDR3 spans 16 residues. Trimming cost V 4 bases and J 5 bases, with 18 bases left between them. The germline gives CDR1 MNHNY, CDR2 SVGAGI (reference sequence). In DNA, the CDR3 is TGTGCCAGCAGTTCTATGGACTACCTCCCCCAAAACATTCAGTACTTC. It translates to CASSSMDYLPQNIQYF.

This clone was detected only once. The chain is built from TRBV5-5 and TRBJ1-5; 10 nucleotides match TRBD1. Per germline, CDR1 SGHKS and CDR2 YYEKEE (reference sequence). The V segment lost 4 bases and the J segment 3 bases; nucleotides outside the gene matches: 13. The CDR3 is 18 residues long. The CDR3: CASSLSLRQGASNQPQHF. CDR3 bases: TGTGCCAGCAGCCTGAGCTTAAGACAGGGGGCATCCAATCAGCCCCAGCATTTT.

The CDR3 nucleotides are TGCGCCAGCAGCCAAGGGACAGTCAACCAAGAGACCCAGTACTTC. It codes for CASSQGTVNQETQYF. This sequence joins TRBV4-1 and TRBJ2-5; tentative D call: TRBD1 (6 bases). CDR3 length equals 15 residues. V gave up 1 base and J gave up 0 bases, with 9 bases separating them. From germline, CDR1 is MGHRA and CDR2 YSYEKL.

The chain carries TRBV6-5 and TRBJ1-3; TRBD1 matches at 7 bases. CDR1 and CDR2 (germline): MNHEY, SVGAGI. J was trimmed by 4 bases and V by 6 bases; bases with no gene match: 9. This CDR3 has 15 amino acids. The CDR3, as DNA: TGTGCCAGCAGACCGGACAGGAGCCAAGGAAACACCATATATTTT. Residues: CASRPDRSQGNTIYF.

The chain couples TRBV5-1 to TRBJ2-5, with D hard to call. V lost 0 bases, J lost 3 bases, and 9 bases lay in between. Germline values: CDR1 SGHRS, CDR2 YFSETQ. This CDR3 has 14 amino acids. CDR3 nucleotides: TGCGCCAGCAGCTTGGGGTCACCAGAAGAGACCCAGTACTTC. Translation gives CASSLGSPEETQYF.

CDR3 sequence (DNA): TGTGCCAGCAGTTTGTCCCTAGCGGAGACCCAGTACTTC. Translating it yields CASSLSLAETQYF. This chain connects TRBV28 to TRBJ2-5, with D perhaps matching TRBD2 (6 bases). The CDR3 has 13 amino acids. V lost 3 bases, J lost 5 bases, and 10 bases lay in between. Germline CDR1 MDHEN, CDR2 SYDVKM.

This sequence joins TRBV5-1 and TRBJ2-1; 14 bases fit TRBD2. This CDR3 is 16 amino acids long. The ends lost 4 bases at V and 4 bases at J; junction bases unmatched: 4. Germline V gives CDR1 SGHRS, CDR2 YFSETQ. The chain's CDR3 is CASSTGLAGAYNEQFF. The CDR3 DNA follows: TGCGCCAGCAGCACGGGACTAGCGGGAGCTTACAATGAGCAGTTCTTC. Based on the CDR3 plus reference TRBV5-1 and TRBJ2-1, the full variable domain is KAGVTQTPRYLIKTRGQQVTLSCSPISGHRSVSWYQQTPGQGLQFLFEYFSETQRNKGNFPGRFSGRQFSNSRSEMNVSTLELGDSALYLCASSTGLAGAYNEQFFGPGTRLTVL.

The chain uses TRBV6-5 and TRBJ1-6; 11 positions agree with TRBD1. Losses at the gene ends were 6 bases for V and 7 bases for J; bases not matched to a gene: 2. Germline CDR1 is MNHEY and CDR2 is SVGAGI. This CDR3 contains 14 residues. CDR3 DNA: TGTGCCAGCAGCCGGGACAGGGGGAATTCACCCCTCCACTTT. Translated, it gives CASSRDRGNSPLHF.

This clone appeared a few times. V and J are TRBV11-2 and TRBJ1-2; a weak D match, TRBD1 (6 bases). V was cut by 1 base and J by 2 bases, with 11 bases left in between. In germline, CDR1 is SGHAT, CDR2 FQNNGV. This CDR3 region has 15 residues. CDR3 sequence reads: CASSLGPGTNYGYTF. CDR3 nucleotides: TGTGCCAGCAGCTTAGGTCCCGGGACAAACTATGGCTACACCTTC.

This clone was counted a few times. This chain links TRBV13 with TRBJ2-1; 8 bases are shared with TRBD2. Germline V gene sequence: CDR1 PRHDT, CDR2 FYEKMQ (reference sequence). V trimming: 5 bases; J trimming: 7 bases; junction bases outside the gene matches: 7. This CDR3 region has 14 residues. Here the CDR3 DNA reads TGTGCCAGCAGCGCGGGGGGTCTGTTAAATGAGCAGTTCTTC. The encoded protein is CASSAGGLLNEQFF.

This clone has only one observation. V gene TRBV15 combines with J gene TRBJ2-1; TRBD1 matches at 8 bases. CDR1 is LNHNV, CDR2 YYDKDF, per germline (reference sequence). With V trimmed by 1 base and J by 9 bases, 8 bases remained unmatched. This CDR3 contains 15 residues. The CDR3 protein is CATSRGGQGAGEQFF. The CDR3 DNA reads as TGTGCCACCAGCAGAGGGGGCCAGGGGGCTGGTGAGCAGTTCTTC.

The chain has TRBV30 and TRBJ2-5, with 11 positions matching TRBD2. The J call may be incorrect, as the DNA end agrees better with TRBJ2-7. Germline-derived CDR1 and CDR2 are GTSNPN and SVGIG (reference sequence). This CDR3 is 12 amino acids long. The CDR3 protein is CAGTSGSYEQYF. DNA of the CDR3: TGTGCCGGGACTAGCGGTTCCTACGAGCAGTACTTC.

This clone was seen a single time. The chain couples TRBV6-4 to TRBJ2-7; D remains unclear. The CDR3 totals 14 residues. CDR1 and CDR2 from the germline V gene are MRHNA and SNTAGT. Trimming stripped 10 bases from V and 1 base from J, with 17 bases between. For the CDR3, the DNA is TGTGCCACCCGGAGAGCTTATAATTCCTACGAGCAGTACTTC. Translating gives CATRRAYNSYEQYF.

The chain combines TRBV7-9 with TRBJ2-1; tentatively, D is TRBD2 (6 bases). The germline V gene has CDR1 SEHNR and CDR2 FQNEAQ (reference sequence). The V end was cut by 4 bases, the J end by 0 bases, with 16 bases between. The CDR3 spans 17 residues. The CDR3 reads CASSSGTGGVSYNEQFF. For the CDR3, the DNA is TGTGCCAGCAGCTCCGGTACGGGCGGGGTCTCCTACAATGAGCAGTTCTTC.

This chain links TRBV5-1 with TRBJ1-1, with TRBD1 identical over 8 bases. The CDR3 spans 18 residues. The germline V gene has CDR1 SGHRS and CDR2 YFSETQ. V lost 0 bases to trimming and J lost 1 base; unmatched junction nucleotides: 11. CDR3 nucleotide sequence: TGCGCCAGCAGCTTGGCCGGGACAGGATGGTCAGGGAACACTGAAGCTTTCTTT. It yields the protein CASSLAGTGWSGNTEAFF. Combining the CDR3 with reference TRBV5-1 and TRBJ1-1 gives the whole variable domain KAGVTQTPRYLIKTRGQQVTLSCSPISGHRSVSWYQQTPGQGLQFLFEYFSETQRNKGNFPGRFSGRQFSNSRSEMNVSTLELGDSALYLCASSLAGTGWSGNTEAFFGQGTRLTVV.